The 23 T cell receptor beta chains presented below share a single source sample, sequenced in a study of T-cell reconstitution after alpha-beta-depleted transplantation in children. A TCRbeta library incorporating unique molecular identifiers was prepared. Each CDR3 protein is one row after TCRdb ran MiXCR on the PCR reads. Among around 200,000 distinct CDR3 sequences listed, around 9.6% were seen once. This specimen was PBMCs from the stem cell graft donor, taken from the stem cell graft. Receptors originate from a human donor who donated a stem cell graft to a child with acute lymphoblastic leukemia.

This clonotype has a handful of counts. V usage is TRBV27 and J usage is TRBJ2-3, with D hard to call. Germline V gives CDR1 MNHEY, CDR2 SMNVEV (reference sequence). The CDR3 has 13 residues. The germline V and J ends were trimmed by 2 bases and 5 bases, with 8 bases remaining between them. The CDR3 reads CASSLLPQDTQYF. CDR3 bases: TGTGCCAGCAGTTTACTTCCGCAAGATACGCAGTATTTT.

In its sample, this clonotype was seen a few times. The rearrangement links TRBV2 to TRBJ1-3; D is possibly TRBD1 (5 bases). V lost 2 bases to trimming and J lost 1 base, with 15 bases between them. The germline gives CDR1 SNHLY, CDR2 FYNNEI. The CDR3 is 17 residues long. CDR3 nucleotide sequence: TGTGCCAGCAGTGAACGCGGGGGTGCCTATTCTGGAAACACCATATATTTT. It yields the protein CASSERGGAYSGNTIYF.

The J gene is TRBJ2-4, the V gene TRBV12-3 or TRBV12-4; D call uncertain. The CDR3 has 16 residues. The V end was cut by 4 bases, the J end by 0 bases, with 13 bases between. The CDR3 loop is CASSSEAWGAKNIQYF. In DNA, the CDR3 is TGTGCCAGCAGTTCCGAGGCGTGGGGAGCCAAAAACATTCAGTACTTC.

This clonotype was picked up many times. A junction boundary mismatches the germline segment, possibly from a read error. This chain connects TRBV12-3 or TRBV12-4 to TRBJ1-1; D may be TRBD1 (5 bases). The CDR3 totals 13 residues. The CDR3 DNA sequence: TGCGCCAGCAGCTTGGGGCCGAACACTGAAGCTTTCTTT. Protein: CASSLGPNTEAFF.

The chain carries TRBV5-1 and TRBJ2-7, with D unclear. Trimming removed 6 bases at V and 3 bases at J, with 16 bases between. The CDR3 contains 14 residues. Germline CDR1 reads SGHRS; CDR2 reads YFSETQ. The CDR3 nucleotides read TGCGCCAGCAACCCGCAGAGGTCCGGCTACGAGCAGTACTTC. Amino acid sequence: CASNPQRSGYEQYF.

This clonotype was seen more than once but under ten times. This rearrangement joins TRBV20-1 to TRBJ1-1; 9 bases agree with TRBD1. The length of the CDR3 is 17 residues. Germline CDR1 DFQATT, CDR2 SNEGSKA (reference sequence). Trimming took 0 bases from V and 3 from J; bases not matched to a gene: 11. The CDR3 nucleotides read TGCAGTGCTAGAGATCGGGACAGGGAGGGTTCGGACACTGAAGCTTTCTTT. Amino acids: CSARDRDREGSDTEAFF.

This clonotype turned up a few times. The chain combines TRBV10-3 with TRBJ2-2, with 7 bases identical to TRBD2. The germline V gene has CDR1 ENHRY and CDR2 SYGVKD. The CDR3 totals 16 residues. The J segment lost 1 base and the V segment lost 5 bases, leaving 7 bases of the junction unmatched. CDR3 protein: CAISRGGSGNTGELFF. The CDR3 DNA follows: TGTGCCATCAGTCGAGGCGGGAGCGGGAACACCGGGGAGCTGTTTTTT.

This rearrangement joins TRBV7-2 to TRBJ2-3; weak D call: TRBD2 (6 bases). Germline V CDR1 and CDR2: SGHTA, FQGNSA. The CDR3 is 15 amino acids. V lost 3 bases, J lost 1 base, and 11 bases lay in between. Here the CDR3 reads CASSFGGTRTDTQYF. The CDR3 DNA reads TGTGCCAGCAGCTTTGGAGGGACCCGCACAGATACGCAGTATTTT. Supplemented by reference TRBV7-2 and TRBJ2-3, the full variable domain reads GAGVSQSPSNKVTEKGKDVELRCDPISGHTALYWYRQSLGQGLEFLIYFQGNSAPDKSGLPSDRFSAERTGGSVSTLTIQRTQQEDSAVYLCASSFGGTRTDTQYFGPGTRLTVL.

This sequence joins TRBV10-3 and TRBJ1-1, with 8 bases that match TRBD1. The CDR3 extends over 13 amino acids. With V trimmed by 11 bases and J by 4 bases, 9 bases remained unmatched. The germline V gene encodes CDR1 ENHRY and CDR2 SYGVKD. The CDR3 sequence is CAGWTGPGTEAFF. The CDR3 DNA reads as TGTGCCGGGTGGACAGGGCCAGGCACTGAAGCTTTCTTT.

Ten or more counts support this clonotype. This chain connects TRBV29-1 to TRBJ2-1; D gene uncertain. CDR1 and CDR2 (germline): SQVTM, ANQGSEA. V lost 2 bases, J lost 10 bases, and 12 bases lay in between. This CDR3 is 12 amino acids long. The CDR3 nucleotides read TGCAGCGTTGAATCGGGTTCTCAGGAGCAGTTCTTC. This gives the protein CSVESGSQEQFF.

This clonotype was detected only a few times. This chain links TRBV2 with TRBJ2-3; 11 positions match TRBD2. Trimming took 5 bases from V and 0 from J; bases not matched to a gene: 4. The germline gives CDR1 SNHLY, CDR2 FYNNEI. This CDR3 contains 16 residues. The DNA of the CDR3 is TGTGCCAGCAGTTACACTAGCGGGGGAAGCACAGATACGCAGTATTTT. Translation: CASSYTSGGSTDTQYF. Drawing the rest from reference TRBV2 and TRBJ2-3, the complete variable domain is EPEVTQTPSHQVTQMGQEVILRCVPISNHLYFYWYRQILGQKVEFLVSFYNNEISEKSEIFDDQFSVERPDGSNFTLKIRSTKLEDSAMYFCASSYTSGGSTDTQYFGPGTRLTVL.

V and J are TRBV7-2 and TRBJ1-5; tentative D call: TRBD1 (6 bases). Germline CDR1 reads SGHTA; CDR2 reads FQGNSA. CDR3 length: 16 amino acids. Trimming cost V 2 bases and J 7 bases, with 18 bases left between them. CDR3 sequence reads: CASSLMGDGRGQPQHF. CDR3 DNA: TGTGCCAGCAGCTTAATGGGAGACGGAAGGGGGCAGCCCCAGCATTTT.

V gene TRBV7-9 combines with J gene TRBJ2-5, with D maybe TRBD1 (5 bases). Germline V lookup: CDR1 SEHNR, CDR2 FQNEAQ (reference sequence). The V and J ends lost 3 bases and 1 base respectively, with 12 bases between them. This CDR3 has 15 residues. DNA of the CDR3: TGTGCCAGCAGCTTCACAGGATCCATCCAAGAGACCCAGTACTTC. Protein product: CASSFTGSIQETQYF.

The chain links TRBV12-3 or TRBV12-4 to TRBJ1-1, with 9 bases aligning to TRBD1. This CDR3 region has 14 residues. The V gene end was trimmed by 5 bases and the J gene end by 4 bases; junction bases not matched to a gene: 5. The CDR3 DNA is TGTGCCAGCAGTATGGGACAGGGTACCACTGAAGCTTTCTTT. Its translation: CASSMGQGTTEAFF.

The V call is TRBV20-1, the J call TRBJ2-2; maybe TRBD2 (5 bases). Germline lookup yields CDR1 DFQATT and CDR2 SNEGSKA (reference sequence). V lost 6 bases to trimming and J lost 0 bases, with 23 bases between them. The CDR3 length is 18 residues. The DNA of the CDR3 is TGCAGTGCCCCCTATGAGGGAAGTTGGGCCACGAACACCGGGGAGCTGTTTTTT. Its protein is CSAPYEGSWATNTGELFF.

This clonotype was seen many times. The chain employs TRBV24-1 and TRBJ2-2, with D perhaps TRBD1 or TRBD2 (5 bases each). Trimming took off 9 bases at V and 1 base at J, with 20 bases between the two ends. The CDR3 consists of 17 residues. CDR1 KGHDR and CDR2 SFDVKD come from the germline V gene. This chain's CDR3 is CATSSGTLGVNTGELFF. The CDR3 DNA reads TGTGCCACCTCATCGGGGACCCTAGGAGTGAACACCGGGGAGCTGTTTTTT.

This clonotype has ten or more counts. The chain recombines TRBV29-1 with TRBJ2-2; 7 bases fit TRBD2. Germline CDR1 SQVTM, CDR2 ANQGSEA. This CDR3 spans 14 amino acids. V shed 5 bases, J shed 6 bases, and the junction held 9 bases outside the gene matches. CDR3 sequence reads: CSVQVERGAGELFF. The CDR3 DNA is TGCAGCGTTCAAGTGGAGCGGGGCGCCGGGGAGCTGTTTTTT.

The gene calls are TRBV6-1 and TRBJ2-5, with 8 bases aligning to TRBD1. V trimming: 10 bases; J trimming: 1 base; junction bases outside the gene matches: 8. This CDR3 spans 14 amino acids. In germline, CDR1 is MNHNS, CDR2 SASEGT. The CDR3 spells CATTRTGTQETQYF. CDR3 DNA: TGTGCCACGACCAGGACAGGGACCCAAGAGACCCAGTACTTC.

This clonotype was counted ten times or more. The CDR3 is CASSQEGQGNTGELFF. CDR3 nucleotides: TGCGCCAGCAGCCAAGAAGGGCAGGGCAACACCGGGGAGCTGTTTTTT. The J gene is TRBJ2-2, the V gene TRBV4-3, with D perhaps matching TRBD1 (5 bases). V was clipped by 0 bases and J by 2 bases, with 10 bases between them. CDR1 and CDR2 (germline): LGHNA, YSLEER. The CDR3 runs to 16 residues.

This clonotype was recorded many times. The CDR3 sequence: CASSYRGNNEQFF. The CDR3 DNA reads as TGTGCCAGCAGTTACAGGGGAAACAATGAGCAGTTCTTC. The J gene is TRBJ2-1, the V gene TRBV6-6, with D possibly matching TRBD1 (5 bases). Germline V gene sequence: CDR1 MNHNY, CDR2 SVGAGI (reference sequence). V shed 2 bases and J shed 5 bases, with 7 bases lying between them. The length of the CDR3 is 13 residues.

The J gene is TRBJ2-1, the V gene TRBV5-1; D is perhaps TRBD2 (6 bases). The CDR3 length is 15 residues. V shed 6 bases and J shed 5 bases, with 18 bases lying between them. The V gene's germline CDR1 is SGHRS and CDR2 YFSETQ. The CDR3 spells CASKGWDSDNNEQFF. In nucleotides, the CDR3 is TGCGCCAGCAAAGGCTGGGACTCCGATAACAATGAGCAGTTCTTC.

The chain joins TRBV6-5 to TRBJ2-1; weak D call: TRBD1 (7 bases). CDR1 MNHEY and CDR2 SVGAGI come from the germline V gene. The ends were cut back, 2 bases at V and 7 bases at J, with 15 bases in the middle. This CDR3 has 15 amino acids. CDR3 loop: CASSYRQGGRNEQFF. CDR3 sequence (DNA): TGTGCCAGCAGTTACCGTCAGGGGGGCCGTAATGAGCAGTTCTTC.

This clonotype has just a few counts. The chain carries TRBV20-1 and TRBJ1-1; TRBD1 is a possible D gene (5 bases). This CDR3 is 15 amino acids long. V was trimmed by 0 bases and J by 5 bases, leaving 16 bases between them. Germline loops: CDR1 DFQATT, CDR2 SNEGSKA (reference sequence). The CDR3 spells CSARDNPGLDTEAFF. The CDR3 DNA reads TGCAGTGCTAGAGACAATCCAGGGTTAGATACTGAAGCTTTCTTT.